This T cell receptor beta chain was captured by sequencing in a study of blood T cell repertoires in COVID-19. As for the study in general: Samples taken during acute and convalescent COVID-19 were collected in the United States, Italy and Spain. PBMCs, B-cell-depleted T cells, or T cells provided the cDNA or gDNA that made up the material.

Authors' processing steps: Estimation of nucleated cell counts was performed using reference gene primer amplification. Assay used: immunoSEQ multiplex PCR; TCRdb lists only in-frame clones, some missing. D and trimming were read from the DNA, whereas the V and J calls and clone size are those reported in that table. Found here are over 110,000 clones, around 88% of them singletons; the top ten hold 25% to 30%. J was trimmed by 6 bases and V by 0 bases; bases with no gene match: 2. Germline V gives CDR1 SGDLS, CDR2 YYNGEE. The CDR3 loop spans 15 amino acids. The chain uses TRBV9 and TRBJ2-1; the match to TRBD1 covers 11 bases. This clonotype was sampled from a human donor in a cohort sampled during active COVID-19. The specimen was peripheral blood. The CDR3 DNA follows: TGTGCCAGCAGCGTAGAAGGGACAGGGGGCAATGAGCAGTTCTTC. This translates into CASSVEGTGGNEQFF. The full variable domain, in which reference TRBV9 and TRBJ2-1 provide the parts outside the CDR3, is DSGVTQTPKHLITATGQRVTLRCSPRSGDLSVYWYQQSLDQGLQFLIQYYNGEERAKGNILERFSAQQFPDLHSELNLSSLELGDSALYFCASSVEGTGGNEQFFGPGTRLTVL.